This T cell receptor (beta chain) comes out of a study of blood T cell repertoires in COVID-19. Study as a whole: COVID-19 samples, acute and convalescent, were from the United States, Italy and Spain. T cells, B-cell-depleted T cells, or PBMCs provided the cDNA or gDNA that served as material.

This CDR3 has 19 residues. Per the authors' pipeline: For nucleated cells, counts were estimated from reference gene primer amplification. TCRdb's copy holds only in-frame clones and misses some; the assay was immunoSEQ multiplex PCR. The DNA gave D and trimming, while V, J and clone size come from that table. The data contain about 260,000 clones, about 87% of them singletons. This chain links TRBV12-2 with TRBJ2-1; the D call of TRBD1 is as the table states it, not checked on the DNA. TRBV12-2 is a known pseudogene. The source of this sequence is a woman between 35 and 50 years old who had recovered from COVID-19. The specimen was peripheral blood. In DNA, the CDR3 is TGTGCAAGTCGCTTAGCGGGGGCACCTCCACCCAGCTCCTACAATGAGCAGTTCTTC. Amino acid sequence: CASRLAGAPPPSSYNEQFF.